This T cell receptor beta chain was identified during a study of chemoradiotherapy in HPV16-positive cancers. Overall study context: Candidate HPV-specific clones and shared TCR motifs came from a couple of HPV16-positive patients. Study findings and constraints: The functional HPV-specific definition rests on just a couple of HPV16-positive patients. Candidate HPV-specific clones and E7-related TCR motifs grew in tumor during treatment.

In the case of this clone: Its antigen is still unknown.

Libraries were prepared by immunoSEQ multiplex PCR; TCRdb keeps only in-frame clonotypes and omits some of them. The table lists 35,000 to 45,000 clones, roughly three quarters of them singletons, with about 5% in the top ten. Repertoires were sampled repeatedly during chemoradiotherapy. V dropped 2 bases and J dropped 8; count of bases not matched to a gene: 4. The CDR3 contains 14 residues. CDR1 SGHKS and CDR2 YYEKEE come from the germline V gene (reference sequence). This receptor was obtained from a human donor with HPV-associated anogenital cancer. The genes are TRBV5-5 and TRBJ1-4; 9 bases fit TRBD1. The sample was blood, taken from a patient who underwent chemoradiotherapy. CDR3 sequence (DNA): TGTGCCAGCAGCTTAACAGGGGGCCGGGAAAAACTGTTTTTT. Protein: CASSLTGGREKLFF.